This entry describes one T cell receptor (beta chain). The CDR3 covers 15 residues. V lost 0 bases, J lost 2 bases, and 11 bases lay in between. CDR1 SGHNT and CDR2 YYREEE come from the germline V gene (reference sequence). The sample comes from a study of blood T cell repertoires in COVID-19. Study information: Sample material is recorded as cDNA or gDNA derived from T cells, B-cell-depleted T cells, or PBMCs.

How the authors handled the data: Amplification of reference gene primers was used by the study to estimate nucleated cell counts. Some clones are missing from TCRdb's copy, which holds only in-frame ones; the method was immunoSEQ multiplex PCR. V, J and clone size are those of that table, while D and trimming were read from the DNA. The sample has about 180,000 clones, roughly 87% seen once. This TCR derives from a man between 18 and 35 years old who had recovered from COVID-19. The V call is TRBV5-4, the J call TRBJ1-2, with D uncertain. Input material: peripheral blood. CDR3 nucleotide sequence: TGTGCCAGCAGCTTGGGGGCAGGCAGGAACTATGGCTACACCTTC. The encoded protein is CASSLGAGRNYGYTF.